Following are 12 T cell receptor beta chains from one sample sequenced in a study of OX40 agonist ivuxolimab in advanced cancers. This table comes from immunoSEQ multiplex PCR, and its TCRdb copy is limited to in-frame clones, with some not included. The sample yields about 65,000 clones, 87% seen once. Source: CD4+ or CD8+ T cells sorted from blood, taken in a trial of the OX40 agonist ivuxolimab. Receptor source: an adult with an advanced solid tumor such as melanoma, head and neck, liver or kidney cancer.

Written as DNA, the CDR3 is TGTGCCAGCAGCTCCATAGAGGGATCTGGAAACACCATATATTTT. Its translation: CASSSIEGSGNTIYF. The J gene is TRBJ1-3, the V gene TRBV7-8, with D uncertain. The length of the CDR3 is 15 residues. CDR1 is SGHVS and CDR2 is FQNEAQ in the germline V gene. V was trimmed by 4 bases and J by 1 base, leaving 11 bases between them.

The chain recombines TRBV10-2 with TRBJ2-7; perhaps TRBD1 as D (5 bases). V lost 6 bases and J lost 6, with 21 bases in between. This CDR3 spans 15 amino acids. In germline, CDR1 is WSHSY, CDR2 SAAADI. CDR3 DNA: TGCGCCAGCAGGGGATTGGTAGGGGAATATGGCGAGCAGTACTTC. It codes for CASRGLVGEYGEQYF.

The rearrangement joins TRBV7-9 to TRBJ2-1; 9 positions agree with TRBD1. V was pared by 0 bases and J by 8 bases, with 5 bases of the junction left unmatched. The CDR3 spans 15 residues. CDR1 SEHNR and CDR2 FQNEAQ come from the germline V gene (reference sequence). DNA of the CDR3: TGTGCCAGCAGCTTAGCTGGGACAGGGTTTCATGAGCAGTTCTTC. It translates to CASSLAGTGFHEQFF. The full variable domain, with the rest looked up from reference TRBV7-9 and TRBJ2-1, is DTGVSQNPRHKITKRGQNVTFRCDPISEHNRLYWYRQTLGQGPEFLTYFQNEAQLEKSRLLSDRFSAERPKGSFSTLEIQRTEQGDSAMYLCASSLAGTGFHEQFFGPGTRLTVL.

The genes are TRBV6-6 and TRBJ1-1; weak D call: TRBD1 (5 bases). The CDR3 loop spans 14 amino acids. Germline loops: CDR1 MNHNY, CDR2 SVGAGI (reference sequence). V shed 5 bases and J shed 4 bases, with 14 bases lying between them. The CDR3 sequence is CASSVAQRGTEAFF. In DNA form, the CDR3 reads TGTGCCAGCAGTGTAGCCCAAAGGGGCACTGAAGCTTTCTTT.

This chain uses TRBV7-6 with TRBJ2-7; no clear D. The CDR3 totals 14 residues. The V gene lost 2 bases and the J gene lost 1 base, with 9 bases spanning the gap. The V gene's germline CDR1 is SGHVS and CDR2 FNYEAQ. CDR3 sequence: CASSLSGVSYEQYF. CDR3 coding DNA: TGTGCCAGCAGCTTAAGTGGGGTTTCCTACGAGCAGTACTTC.

The V and J genes are TRBV27 and TRBJ1-5; TRBD1 matches at 8 bases. V dropped 5 bases and J dropped 6; count of bases not matched to a gene: 12. The CDR3 extends over 16 amino acids. Per germline, CDR1 MNHEY and CDR2 SMNVEV (reference sequence). The CDR3 DNA is TGTGCCAGCAGTCCACACCAAGGGACAGGTAGTCAGCCCCAGCATTTT. This codes for CASSPHQGTGSQPQHF.

This chain uses TRBV29-1 with TRBJ2-7; D gene unclear. The CDR3 length is 12 residues. Trimming shortened V by 6 bases and J by 6 bases, and 15 bases separated the two germline ends. CDR1 and CDR2 from the germline V gene are SQVTM and ANQGSEA. The CDR3 here is CSVRDGRPEQYF. The CDR3 DNA sequence: TGCAGCGTACGTGACGGCAGGCCCGAGCAGTACTTC.

The J gene is TRBJ1-2, the V gene TRBV10-1, with TRBD1 identical over 9 bases. The J segment lost 4 bases and the V segment lost 3 bases, leaving 0 bases of the junction unmatched. The CDR3 loop spans 13 amino acids. Germline V lookup: CDR1 WNHNN, CDR2 SYGVQD (reference sequence). In DNA, the CDR3 is TGCGCCAGCAGTGAACAGGGGGCCTATGGCTACACCTTC. Translation gives CASSEQGAYGYTF.

This chain uses TRBV27 with TRBJ1-2; perhaps TRBD1 as D (6 bases). This CDR3 region has 15 residues. Germline V gives CDR1 MNHEY, CDR2 SMNVEV (reference sequence). V was shortened by 6 bases and J by 7 bases, with 21 bases between the two germline ends. CDR3 residues: CASRHTPYRDPGYTF. CDR3 DNA sequence: TGTGCCAGCAGACACACCCCATACAGGGACCCTGGCTACACCTTC.

The V and J genes are TRBV11-2 and TRBJ2-3; D is perhaps TRBD2 (5 bases). Per germline, CDR1 SGHAT and CDR2 FQNNGV. Trimming removed 3 bases at V and 4 bases at J, with 14 bases between. The CDR3 loop spans 15 amino acids. CDR3 residues: CASSFGVGVADTQYF. The CDR3 DNA reads TGTGCCAGCAGCTTCGGGGTGGGTGTAGCAGATACGCAGTATTTT.

The V gene is TRBV15, the J gene TRBJ2-5; tentative D call: TRBD1 (5 bases). The CDR3 length is 14 residues. Per the germline V gene, CDR1 is LNHNV and CDR2 is YYDKDF (reference sequence). V lost 0 bases to trimming and J lost 1 base, with 6 bases between them. CDR3 in DNA: TGTGCCACCAGCAGAGACAGGGCCCAAGAGACCCAGTACTTC. Residues: CATSRDRAQETQYF.

The CDR3 coding sequence is TGTGCCAGTAAAGGCGGGGGCCTGACAGATACGCAGTATTTT. Translated: CASKGGGLTDTQYF. This rearrangement joins TRBV19 to TRBJ2-3, with D possibly matching TRBD2 (7 bases). Trimming removed 7 bases from V and 3 bases from J, with 14 bases in between. The length of the CDR3 is 14 residues. Per germline, CDR1 LNHDA and CDR2 SQIVND (reference sequence).